This T cell receptor beta chain comes out of a study of naive and memory T cell subsets (TCRdb year 2017). General notes on the study: The study applied an open-source, UMI-based TCR alpha and beta sequencing pipeline to sorted naive and memory peripheral blood T cell subsets. The results of the functional CMV T cell responses matched the IgG serology results in every case. RNA was DNase-treated and reverse transcribed with TCR constant-region primers, mostly using SuperScript III.

V is trimmed back by 6 bases and J by 8 bases, and the junction contains 12 bases that no gene match accounts for. The CDR3, cysteine through phenylalanine, is 16 amino acids long. Only CDR3 DNA remains: 48 bases, in frame from the first base. General findings and caveats noted by the study authors: In both CD4 and CD8 cells, a rise in Gini index and a fall in Shannon and inverse Simpson diversity were observed from naive through CM, EM and EMRA. A few larger clonotypes were present in naive repertoires, particularly the CD8 repertoires, and these clonotypes were possibly memory cells re-expressing CD45RA. The repertoire findings for the naive and memory subsets could not be validated against a ground truth because none was available. TCR abundance followed a power law whose exponent differed between naive and memory subsets but was consistent across the three individuals. Single alpha or beta chain sequences, rather than paired alpha/beta receptors, were used to define clonotypes. RNA-based TCR counts may be affected by expression changes linked to T cell activation and differentiation. Following error correction, more than 90% of naive TCR sequences occurred only once, which made naive abundance distributions much steeper than those of memory subsets.

This clonotype was found a few times. Its antigen is currently not known. No much larger clone exists at a distance of one base, and base qualities are not known. The library was prepared using UMI-ligation and nested PCR. An equimolar mix of two oligonucleotides covering both TRBC1 and TRBC2 was used as the beta constant-region primer. Four rounds of PCR were used to amplify ligated cDNA, with nested alpha and beta constant-region primers being used together with the SP2 primer. A single-stranded oligonucleotide bearing the SP2 primer plus a 12-nucleotide UMI was ligated onto the 3' end of the cDNA by T4 RNA ligase 1. Incubation of the ligation reaction was carried out at 16 degrees C for about 20-25 hours. PCR2 was usually performed as a SYBR Green qPCR and halted at a preset threshold so that over-amplification would not occur. Every purification after the first one was done using Agencourt AMPure XP magnetic beads. Library quantification was done by Qubit, followed by a TapeStation check on which the main peak was expected at around 650 bp. Pooled libraries were sequenced on an Illumina MiSeq with v2 2x251 paired-end kits, typically giving about 0.9-2.1 million reads per sample. Each sample's library went into the pool at 4 to 5 nM, and about 5-8% PhiX was added to help with cluster recognition. Concerning the study's data processing: Decombinator assigned V and J genes to Demultiplexor-processed FASTQ reads by tag matching, allowing a single base-pair mismatch. UMIs were used by Collapsinator to correct both sequencing errors and frequency errors arising from PCR heterogeneity. TCRs were translated and CDR3s were extracted from the conserved cysteine to the FGXG phenylalanine by CDR3Translator, with non-productive sequences being flagged. Gini, Shannon entropy and inverse Simpson indices were calculated on repertoires subsampled to equal numbers of UMI-defined TCRs. Power-law fits to clonotype abundance distributions were performed by maximum likelihood within the linear range. When run on a single naive CD8 sample, MIGEC and the pipeline yielded similar UMI counts, similar unique TCR numbers and similar clonal distributions. In one analysis, naive TCRs that were also found in any memory subset of the same donor were excluded from the naive repertoire. A set of roughly 7,000 CMV-associated CDR3 sequences, compiled from VDJdb and a published dataset, was used to search the repertoires. TCRdb reran the public reads through fastp at Q25 and MiXCR, keeping productive beta chains. Each record represents a unique CDR3 protein, reported with the most common genes and DNA among its rows. TCRdb, not the authors, supplied the V and J calls. Here the sample has 120,000 to 150,000 distinct CDR3 sequences; over 20% occur a single time. About 0.11% of the sample is in the top ten clones.

From the second PCR step on, the TCR alpha and beta chain libraries were amplified in separate reactions. CMV status of each donor was established by measuring IFNgamma production from CD4+ T cells after fresh PBMCs were stimulated overnight with CMV viral lysate. Miltenyi beads were used first to positively select CD4 T cells, and CD8 T cells were then positively selected from the CD4-negative fraction. Cells stained for CD3, CD4, CD8, CD45RA, CD27 and a live/dead dye were sorted on a BD Aria II into four subsets by CD45RA and CD27. Blood came from three healthy volunteers, each fractionated into CD4 and CD8 T cells and then into four differentiation subsets. Approximately 120 ml of peripheral blood was collected from each donor, and PBMC were isolated by Ficoll-Paque PLUS density-gradient centrifugation. The sorted cells were lysed in RLT buffer, after which RNA was extracted using a Qiagen RNeasy kit and kept at -80 degrees C.

The sequencing sample was made of naive CD4+ T cells from blood. Reading the label with the study, this specimen's cell subset or site is: naive T cells, CD45RA high CD27+. This receptor was identified in a human donor in good health. The chain is assembled from TRBV12-3 or TRBV12-4 and TRBJ2-1; TRBD2 fits 11 bases in the junction. The CDR3 has the sequence CASRLSGRAPQDEQFF. The DNA is as follows: TGTGCCAGCAGGCTTAGCGGGAGGGCCCCCCAGGATGAGCAGTTCTTC.